Presented here are 25 T cell receptor beta chains from one specimen sequenced in a study of T cell clonality in common variable immunodeficiency. Notes on the study in general: In common variable immunodeficiency, TCR beta chains reportedly carried fewer deletions and N-nucleotide insertions.

Clones were sequenced by immunoSEQ multiplex PCR, and TCRdb holds only the in-frame ones, with some missing. The sample presents some 27,000 clones, none singletons. No cognate antigen is known for these TCRs. Material: peripheral blood mononuclear cells. Receptors originate from a human donor with common variable immunodeficiency.

This clone has just a few counts. Sequencing ends 3 residues short of the CDR3 end; the germline J gene provides the rest. The chain carries TRBV7-9 and TRBJ2-7, with a possible D match to TRBD1 (6 bases). Germline CDR1 SEHNR, CDR2 FQNEAQ (reference sequence). CDR3 length: 14 residues. V dropped 2 bases and J dropped 1 base, with 9 bases sitting between them. Incomplete CDR3 DNA: TGTGCCAGCAGCTTATATGACAGGTCCTACGAG. Translation gives CASSLYDRSYE. The whole CDR3 reads CASSLYDRSYEQYF.

For this clone: With the read ending 3 residues before the CDR3 end, the germline J gene is used to fill in that end. This sequence joins TRBV2 and TRBJ1-5, with D unresolved. Trimming left V 5 bases short and J 3 bases short, with 8 bases between. Germline V gives CDR1 SNHLY, CDR2 FYNNEI. The CDR3 totals 13 residues. CDR3 residues: CASSPGVNQPQHF. The DNA read from the CDR3 is TGTGCCAGCAGTCCCGGGGTCAATCAGCCC. Supplemented by reference TRBV2 and TRBJ1-5, the full variable domain reads EPEVTQTPSHQVTQMGQEVILRCVPISNHLYFYWYRQILGQKVEFLVSFYNNEISEKSEIFDDQFSVERPDGSNFTLKIRSTKLEDSAMYFCASSPGVNQPQHFGDGTRLSIL.

The table lists this clone with many counts. The CDR3 goes on 3 residues after the read ends, and that part is filled in from the germline J gene. V usage is TRBV7-8 and J usage is TRBJ2-1; perhaps TRBD1 as D (6 bases). CDR3 length: 14 residues. Germline V lookup: CDR1 SGHVS, CDR2 FQNEAQ. The V gene lost 5 bases and the J gene lost 8 bases, with 16 bases spanning the gap. CDR3 DNA, as far as it was read: TGTGCCAGCAGCACTTGGGGGCTACCCGATGAG. Its translation is CASSTWGLPDE. The CDR3 as a whole reads CASSTWGLPDEQFF.

As regards this clone: The read ends 3 residues shy of where the CDR3 ends; the end is completed using the germline J gene. The V and J genes are TRBV19 and TRBJ1-5, with D possibly matching TRBD1 (6 bases). Trimming took off 4 bases at V and 6 bases at J, with 10 bases between the two ends. The germline V gene encodes CDR1 LNHDA and CDR2 SQIVND (reference sequence). The CDR3 totals 13 residues. Here the CDR3 reads CASSTMTGQPQHF. The DNA read from the CDR3 is TGTGCCAGTAGTACCATGACAGGTCAGCCC.

The table lists this clone with a few counts. CDR3 loop: CASSKTGTVSPLHF. The part of the CDR3 DNA that was read is TGTGCCAGCAGTAAAACCGGGACAGTCTCTCCC. This chain uses TRBV6-2 or TRBV6-3 with TRBJ1-6; the match to TRBD1 covers 7 bases. The read ends 3 residues shy of where the CDR3 ends; the end is completed using the germline J gene. Germline CDR1 MNHEY, CDR2 SVGEGT. This CDR3 comprises 14 residues.

This clone was seen ten or more times. The sequence runs out 3 residues before the end of the CDR3; the remainder is reconstructed from the germline J gene. This chain joins TRBV6-2 or TRBV6-3 and TRBJ1-2, with TRBD1 as a possible D gene (6 bases). The CDR3 extends over 13 amino acids. Germline CDR1 is MNHEY and CDR2 is SVGEGT. V was shortened by 6 bases and J by 7 bases, with 15 bases between the two germline ends. CDR3 amino acids: CASRTDRISGYTF. The CDR3 DNA, read in part, is TGTGCCAGCAGGACCGACAGGATATCTGGC.

Points on this clone: The read is 3 residues too short to cover the CDR3 end, so that end is filled in from the germline J gene. The same CDR3 is also encoded by other DNA sequences in this sample. The genes are TRBV30 and TRBJ2-3; the D gene is possibly TRBD2 (6 bases). With 3 bases removed from V and 1 base from J, the gap between germline ends came to 14 bases. The CDR3 is made up of 15 amino acids. The germline gives CDR1 GTSNPN, CDR2 SVGIG (reference sequence). The CDR3 loop reads CAWRRRGAGTDTQYF. The CDR3 bases that were read are TGTGCCTGGAGAAGGCGGGGCGCGGGCACAGATACG. The full variable domain, rest sourced from reference TRBV30 and TRBJ2-3, is SQTIHQWPATLVQPVGSPLSLECTVEGTSNPNLYWYRQAAGRGLQLLFYSVGIGQISSEVPQNLSASRPQDRQFILSSKKLLLSDSGFYLCAWRRRGAGTDTQYFGPGTRLTVL.

In its sample, this clone ranks as medium-sized. The read comes to an end 3 residues before the CDR3 does, leaving the germline J gene to fill in the end. The chain employs TRBV9 and TRBJ2-1; 9 nucleotides agree with TRBD1. Germline V CDR1 and CDR2: SGDLS, YYNGEE. After removal of 4 bases from V and 6 bases from J, the junction contained 8 bases not matched to a gene. The CDR3 covers 15 residues. The CDR3 reads CASSIRQGGPNEQFF. Partial CDR3 DNA: TGTGCCAGCAGCATCCGACAGGGGGGACCCAATGAG.

In its sample, this clone was seen a few times. The read terminates 3 residues before the CDR3 end, so the remaining end is supplied by the germline J gene. The chain couples TRBV11-3 to TRBJ2-2, with TRBD1 as a possible D gene (6 bases). CDR1 and CDR2 from the germline V gene are SGHNT and YENEEA. The CDR3 sequence is 15 residues long. Trimming took 5 bases from V and 3 from J, leaving 13 bases between them. CDR3 DNA, as far as it was read: TGTGCCAGCAGCCGGACACAGGGTTACACCGGGGAG. It is translated as CASSRTQGYTGE. The whole CDR3 sequence reads CASSRTQGYTGELFF.

This clone was seen a handful of times. Coverage ceases 3 residues before the CDR3 finishes, and the germline J gene fills in the end. V gene TRBV20-1 combines with J gene TRBJ2-1; 9 nucleotides line up with TRBD2. Germline values: CDR1 DFQATT, CDR2 SNEGSKA (reference sequence). The CDR3 covers 13 residues. V was pared by 3 bases and J by 8 bases, with 5 bases of the junction left unmatched. The CDR3 sequence: CSASAGTSHEQFF. CDR3 DNA (partial): TGCAGTGCTAGCGCCGGGACTAGCCATGAG.

Of note for this clone: The observed sequence ends 3 residues before the CDR3 terminus, with the missing tail filled in from the germline J gene. The chain recombines TRBV6-1 with TRBJ2-7; 7 bases are a match to TRBD2. Germline CDR1 MNHNS, CDR2 SASEGT. V trimming: 4 bases; J trimming: 3 bases; junction bases outside the gene matches: 9. The CDR3 runs 15 residues. CDR3 sequence reads: CASSGSSGGHYEQYF. The part of the CDR3 DNA that was read is TGTGCCAGCAGTGGGTCTAGCGGAGGGCACTACGAG.

This clone was detected only a few times. The missing CDR3 end, 3 residues past where the read stops, is filled in from the germline J gene. The rearrangement uses TRBV7-3 and TRBJ1-5, with 10 bases lining up with TRBD1. Germline CDR1 SGHTA, CDR2 FQGTGA. The V gene end was trimmed by 1 base and the J gene end by 0 bases; junction bases not matched to a gene: 6. The CDR3 runs 18 residues. Here the CDR3 reads CASSLKDRGVFSNQPQHF. CDR3 DNA (partial): TGTGCCAGCAGCTTAAAGGACAGGGGGGTTTTTAGCAATCAGCCC.

This clone was recorded at least ten times. CDR3 residues: CASSGGTGRTEAFF. CDR3 DNA (partial): TGTGCCAGCAGTGGGGGGACAGGGAGGACTGAA. This chain joins TRBV28 and TRBJ1-1; 9 positions match TRBD1. The missing CDR3 end, 3 residues past where the read stops, is filled in from the germline J gene. Germline V gene data show CDR1 as MDHEN and CDR2 as SYDVKM. This CDR3 spans 14 amino acids. Losses at the gene ends were 5 bases for V and 5 bases for J; bases not matched to a gene: 6. The entire variable domain, with the rest obtained from reference TRBV28 and TRBJ1-1, is as follows: DVKVTQSSRYLVKRTGEKVFLECVQDMDHENMFWYRQDPGLGLRLIYFSYDVKMKEKGDIPEGYSVSREKKERFSLILESASTNQTSMYLCASSGGTGRTEAFFGQGTRLTVV.

This clone showed up many times. The read ends 3 residues early relative to the CDR3; the germline J gene fills the gap. The genes are TRBV5-6 and TRBJ2-5; D perhaps matches TRBD1 (5 bases). The CDR3 is made up of 13 amino acids. V shed 3 bases and J shed 7 bases, with 13 bases lying between them. Germline V gene data show CDR1 as SGHDT and CDR2 as YYEEEE. The sequenced CDR3 bases are TGTGCCAGCAGCTCGACAGCCCCGGGGACC. Encoded protein: CASSSTAPGT. The full CDR3 protein is CASSSTAPGTQYF.

Details on this clone: The read is 3 residues too short to cover the CDR3 end, so that end is filled in from the germline J gene. This sequence joins TRBV13 and TRBJ2-7, with D perhaps TRBD2 (6 bases). The CDR3 consists of 14 residues. Germline V lookup: CDR1 PRHDT, CDR2 FYEKMQ (reference sequence). V shed 1 base and J shed 1 base, with 8 bases lying between them. The CDR3 sequence is CASSLDGGSYEQYF. CDR3 DNA, as far as it was read: TGTGCCAGCAGCTTAGACGGGGGTTCCTACGAG. Complete variable domain (other parts from reference TRBV13 and TRBJ2-7): AAGVIQSPRHLIKEKRETATLKCYPIPRHDTVYWYQQGPGQDPQFLISFYEKMQSDKGSIPDRFSAQQFSDYHSELNMSSLELGDSALYFCASSLDGGSYEQYFGPGTRLTVT.

This clone was found many times. The read comes to an end 3 residues before the CDR3 does, leaving the germline J gene to fill in the end. The gene calls are TRBV5-5 and TRBJ2-1; D is possibly TRBD1 (6 bases). Germline V CDR1 and CDR2: SGHKS, YYEKEE (reference sequence). Trimming shortened V by 4 bases and J by 3 bases, and 8 bases separated the two germline ends. The CDR3 length is 13 residues. The CDR3 protein is CASSGTSYNEQFF. The part of the CDR3 DNA that was read is TGTGCCAGCAGCGGGACAAGCTACAATGAG.

This clone occurred a few times. Sequencing ends 3 residues short of the CDR3 end; the germline J gene provides the rest. The chain employs TRBV30 and TRBJ2-5; possibly TRBD2 for D (6 bases). Trimming left V 4 bases short and J 5 bases short, with 14 bases between. CDR3 length: 13 amino acids. Germline V gene sequence: CDR1 GTSNPN, CDR2 SVGIG (reference sequence). CDR3 bases read: TGTGCCTGGACGGGACTTCGCCTCGAGACC. This sequence encodes CAWTGLRLET. The entire CDR3 is CAWTGLRLETQYF.

This clone appeared many times. The read terminates 3 residues before the CDR3 end, so the remaining end is supplied by the germline J gene. Other DNA sequences in this sample translate to the same CDR3. This chain uses TRBV7-3 with TRBJ2-3; 9 bases agree with TRBD2. Germline CDR1 SGHTA, CDR2 FQGTGA. The CDR3 loop spans 15 amino acids. Trimming took 3 bases from V and 2 from J; bases not matched to a gene: 3. The CDR3 region is CASSFGGGATDTQYF. CDR3 bases read: TGTGCCAGCAGCTTTGGCGGGGGGGCCACAGATACG. The variable domain in full, with the rest retrieved from reference TRBV7-3 and TRBJ2-3, is GAGVSQTPSNKVTEKGKYVELRCDPISGHTALYWYRQSLGQGPEFLIYFQGTGAADDSGLPNDRFFAVRPEGSVSTLKIQRTERGDSAVYLCASSFGGGATDTQYFGPGTRLTVL.

In its sample, this clone was seen a few times. With the read ending 3 residues before the CDR3 end, the germline J gene is used to fill in that end. This sequence joins TRBV30 and TRBJ1-2, with D possibly matching TRBD1 (6 bases). The CDR3 runs to 12 residues. The germline V gene encodes CDR1 GTSNPN and CDR2 SVGIG (reference sequence). The CDR3 spells CAWSAQGSGYTF. The DNA read from the CDR3 is TGTGCCTGGAGTGCGCAGGGGTCGGGC.

This clone has at least ten counts. The read terminates 3 residues ahead of where the CDR3 ends, so the germline J gene completes it. The rearrangement uses TRBV5-4 and TRBJ2-1; TRBD2 matches at 7 bases. Per germline, CDR1 SGHNT and CDR2 YYREEE (reference sequence). The V segment lost 0 bases and the J segment 5 bases; nucleotides outside the gene matches: 5. This CDR3 is 15 amino acids long. The CDR3 loop reads CASSLVRGGNNEQFF. The part of the CDR3 DNA that was read is TGTGCCAGCAGCTTGGTGCGCGGGGGAAACAATGAG.

Turning to this clone: The read halts 3 residues ahead of the CDR3 end, with the missing end drawn from the germline J gene. The chain joins TRBV7-9 to TRBJ2-3, with 11 bases that match TRBD2. V trimming: 4 bases; J trimming: 8 bases; junction bases outside the gene matches: 5. Germline V CDR1 and CDR2: SEHNR, FQNEAQ (reference sequence). The CDR3 totals 14 residues. The part of the CDR3 DNA that was read is TGTGCCAGCAGCTCCTCGGGACTAGCGGCTACG. Protein product: CASSSSGLAAT. From start to end, the CDR3 is CASSSSGLAATQYF.

As to this clone: The CDR3 end falls 3 residues outside the read, so it is completed with the germline J gene. The chain carries TRBV20-1 and TRBJ2-7, with D perhaps TRBD2 (5 bases). The V and J ends lost 2 bases and 0 bases respectively, with 8 bases between them. Germline values: CDR1 DFQATT, CDR2 SNEGSKA (reference sequence). This CDR3 is built from 13 residues. The covered CDR3 bases are TGCAGTGCTAGACCGAGCGGCTCCTACGAG. Translating it yields CSARPSGSYE. The full CDR3 reads CSARPSGSYEQYF.

This clone has at least ten counts. The observed sequence ends 3 residues before the CDR3 terminus, with the missing tail filled in from the germline J gene. The V and J genes are TRBV18 and TRBJ2-7; 7 positions agree with TRBD1. The CDR3 spans 13 residues. Trimming cost V 4 bases and J 6 bases; bases outside gene matches: 6. Germline-derived CDR1 and CDR2 are KGHSH and LQKENI. The CDR3 loop is CASSLGTDREQYF. CDR3 bases read: TGTGCCAGCTCACTTGGGACAGACCGCGAG.

Many counts were recorded for this clone. The read comes to an end 3 residues before the CDR3 does, leaving the germline J gene to fill in the end. The gene calls are TRBV7-2 and TRBJ2-7, with D unclear. Trimming took 5 bases from V and 0 from J, leaving 5 bases between them. The germline V gene encodes CDR1 SGHTA and CDR2 FQGNSA. CDR3 size: 12 residues. CDR3 sequence reads: CASSPGSYEQYF. The covered CDR3 bases are TGTGCCAGCAGCCCCGGCTCCTACGAG.

Regarding this clone: The CDR3 end is not reached by the read, which stops 3 residues before it; the germline J gene fills it in. V usage is TRBV6-1 and J usage is TRBJ1-6; 7 bases are a match to TRBD1. Germline V gene sequence: CDR1 MNHNS, CDR2 SASEGT. This CDR3 is built from 19 residues. V shed 0 bases and J 6 bases; nucleotides not matched to a gene: 14. CDR3 sequence reads: CASSEAGTVSFWGNSPLHF. Partial CDR3 DNA: TGTGCCAGCAGTGAAGCCGGGACAGTCTCGTTCTGGGGTAATTCACCC.